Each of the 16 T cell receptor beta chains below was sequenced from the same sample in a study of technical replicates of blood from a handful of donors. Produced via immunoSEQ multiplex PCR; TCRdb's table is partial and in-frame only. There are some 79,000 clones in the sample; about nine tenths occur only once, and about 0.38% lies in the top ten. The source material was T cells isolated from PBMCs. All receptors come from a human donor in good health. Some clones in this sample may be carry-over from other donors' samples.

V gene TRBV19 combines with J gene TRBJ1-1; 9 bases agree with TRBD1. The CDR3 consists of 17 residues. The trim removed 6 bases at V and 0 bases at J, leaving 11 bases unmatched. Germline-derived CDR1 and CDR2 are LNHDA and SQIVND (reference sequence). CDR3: CASSPRGQGILNTEAFF. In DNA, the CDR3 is TGTGCCAGTAGCCCTCGGGGACAGGGCATCTTGAACACTGAAGCTTTCTTT.

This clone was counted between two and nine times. CDR3 nucleotide sequence: TGTGCCAGCAGTCAAACGGGGGGTTTTTACAATGAGCAGTTCTTC. This gives the protein CASSQTGGFYNEQFF. The chain combines TRBV6-1 with TRBJ2-1; 7 positions agree with TRBD2. Germline V lookup: CDR1 MNHNS, CDR2 SASEGT. The V gene end was trimmed by 5 bases and the J gene end by 4 bases; junction bases not matched to a gene: 8. The CDR3 is made up of 15 amino acids.

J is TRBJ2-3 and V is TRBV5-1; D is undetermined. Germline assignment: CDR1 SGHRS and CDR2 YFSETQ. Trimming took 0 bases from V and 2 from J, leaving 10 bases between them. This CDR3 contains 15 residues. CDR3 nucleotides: TGCGCCAGCAGCTTGGCCCCTTCTTACACAGATACGCAGTATTTT. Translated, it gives CASSLAPSYTDTQYF.

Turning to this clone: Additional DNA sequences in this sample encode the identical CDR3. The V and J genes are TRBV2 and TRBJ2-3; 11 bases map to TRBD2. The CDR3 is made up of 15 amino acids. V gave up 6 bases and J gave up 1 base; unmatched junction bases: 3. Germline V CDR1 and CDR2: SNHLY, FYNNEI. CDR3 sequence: CASSQLAGGTDTQYF. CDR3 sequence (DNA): TGTGCCAGCAGCCAACTAGCGGGGGGCACAGATACGCAGTATTTT.

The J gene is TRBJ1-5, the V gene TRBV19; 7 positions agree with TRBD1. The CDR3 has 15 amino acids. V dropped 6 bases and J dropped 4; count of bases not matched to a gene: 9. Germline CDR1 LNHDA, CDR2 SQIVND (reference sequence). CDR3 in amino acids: CASSRTGTVNQPQHF. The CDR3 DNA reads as TGTGCCAGTAGCCGAACAGGGACAGTAAATCAGCCCCAGCATTTT.

CDR3 in amino acids: CASSGTLAAGDNEQFF. CDR3 DNA sequence: TGTGCCAGCAGCGGTACCCTAGCTGCAGGCGACAATGAGCAGTTCTTC. The chain uses TRBV9 and TRBJ2-1; D might be TRBD2 (5 bases). The V end lost 3 bases, the J end lost 5 bases, and 18 bases lay between the germline ends. CDR1 is SGDLS, CDR2 YYNGEE, per germline. The CDR3 is 16 amino acids.

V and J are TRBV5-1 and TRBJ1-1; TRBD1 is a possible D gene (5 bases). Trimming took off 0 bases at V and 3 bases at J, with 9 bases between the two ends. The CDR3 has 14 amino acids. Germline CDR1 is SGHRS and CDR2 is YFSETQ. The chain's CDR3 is CASSLGPRDTEAFF. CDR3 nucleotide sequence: TGCGCCAGCAGCTTGGGGCCCAGGGACACTGAAGCTTTCTTT.

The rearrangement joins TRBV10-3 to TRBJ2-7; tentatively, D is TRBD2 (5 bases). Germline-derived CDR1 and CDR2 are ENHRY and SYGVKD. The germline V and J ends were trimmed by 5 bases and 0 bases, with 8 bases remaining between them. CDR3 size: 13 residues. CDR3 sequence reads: CAISPGNSYEQYF. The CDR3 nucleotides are TGTGCCATCAGTCCGGGGAACTCCTACGAGCAGTACTTC.

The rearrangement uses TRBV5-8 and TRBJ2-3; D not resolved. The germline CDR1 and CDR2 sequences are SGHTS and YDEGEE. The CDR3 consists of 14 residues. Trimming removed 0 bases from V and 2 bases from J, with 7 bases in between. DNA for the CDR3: TGTGCCAGCAGCTTGGGGCAGGACACAGATACGCAGTATTTT. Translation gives CASSLGQDTDTQYF.

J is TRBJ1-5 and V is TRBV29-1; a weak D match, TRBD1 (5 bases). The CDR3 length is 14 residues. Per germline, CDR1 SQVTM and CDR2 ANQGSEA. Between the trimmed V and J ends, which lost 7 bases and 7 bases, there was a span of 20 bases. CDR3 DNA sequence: TGCAGCGCCAAAGGGGCCTCAGTGGGCCAGCCCCAGCATTTT. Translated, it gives CSAKGASVGQPQHF.

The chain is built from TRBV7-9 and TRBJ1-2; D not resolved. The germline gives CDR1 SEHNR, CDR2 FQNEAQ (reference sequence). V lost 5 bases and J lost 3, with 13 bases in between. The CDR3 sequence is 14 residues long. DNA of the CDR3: TGTGCCAGCAGCAACAACCGCCGGGACTATGGCTACACCTTC. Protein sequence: CASSNNRRDYGYTF.

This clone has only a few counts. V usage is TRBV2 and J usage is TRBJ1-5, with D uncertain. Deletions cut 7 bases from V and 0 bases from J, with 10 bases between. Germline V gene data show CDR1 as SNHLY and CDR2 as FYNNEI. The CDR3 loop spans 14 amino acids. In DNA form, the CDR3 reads TGTGCCAGCACCGAGCAGGCTAGCAATCAGCCCCAGCATTTT. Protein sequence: CASTEQASNQPQHF.

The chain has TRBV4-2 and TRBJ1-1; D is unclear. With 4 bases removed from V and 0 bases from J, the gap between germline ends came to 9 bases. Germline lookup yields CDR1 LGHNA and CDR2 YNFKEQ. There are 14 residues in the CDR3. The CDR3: CASSPRRMNTEAFF. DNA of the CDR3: TGTGCCAGCAGCCCCAGGCGAATGAACACTGAAGCTTTCTTT.

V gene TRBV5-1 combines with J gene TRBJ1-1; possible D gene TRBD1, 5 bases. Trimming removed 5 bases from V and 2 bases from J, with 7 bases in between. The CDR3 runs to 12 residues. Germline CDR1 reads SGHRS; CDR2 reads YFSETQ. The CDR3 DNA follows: TGCGCCAGCAGGGGGACTAACACTGAAGCTTTCTTT. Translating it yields CASRGTNTEAFF.

CDR3 in DNA: TGTGCCAGTAGTGACAGGGGTGCCGGGGAGCTGTTTTTT. Its protein is CASSDRGAGELFF. V and J are TRBV19 and TRBJ2-2; 8 positions match TRBD1. Per the germline V gene, CDR1 is LNHDA and CDR2 is SQIVND (reference sequence). The length of the CDR3 is 13 residues. V shed 5 bases and J 6 bases; nucleotides not matched to a gene: 2.

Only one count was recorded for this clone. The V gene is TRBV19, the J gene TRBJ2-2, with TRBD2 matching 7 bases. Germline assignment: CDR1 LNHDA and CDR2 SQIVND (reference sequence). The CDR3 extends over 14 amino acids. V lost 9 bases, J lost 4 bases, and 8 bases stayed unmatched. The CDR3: CASSGRGGTGELFF. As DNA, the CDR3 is TGTGCCAGCTCAGGGAGGGGCGGCACCGGGGAGCTGTTTTTT.